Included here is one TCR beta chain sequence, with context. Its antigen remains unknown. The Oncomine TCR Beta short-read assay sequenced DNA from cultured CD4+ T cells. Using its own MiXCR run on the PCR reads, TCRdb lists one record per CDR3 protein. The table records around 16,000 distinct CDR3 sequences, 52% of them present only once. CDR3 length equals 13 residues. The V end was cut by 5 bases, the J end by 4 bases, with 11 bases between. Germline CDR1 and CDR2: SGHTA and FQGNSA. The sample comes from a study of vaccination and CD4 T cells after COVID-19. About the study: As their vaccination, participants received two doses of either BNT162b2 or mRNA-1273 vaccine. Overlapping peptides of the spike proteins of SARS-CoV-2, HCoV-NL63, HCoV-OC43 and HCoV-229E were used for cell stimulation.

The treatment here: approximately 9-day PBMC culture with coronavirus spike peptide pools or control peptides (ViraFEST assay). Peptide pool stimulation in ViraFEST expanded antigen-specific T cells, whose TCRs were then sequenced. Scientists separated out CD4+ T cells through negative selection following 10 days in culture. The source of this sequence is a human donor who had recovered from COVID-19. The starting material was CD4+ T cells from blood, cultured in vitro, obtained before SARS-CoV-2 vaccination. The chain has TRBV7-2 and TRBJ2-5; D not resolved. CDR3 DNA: TGTGCCAGCAGCCGTAATACTGGAGAGACCCAGTACTTC. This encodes CASSRNTGETQYF.